Listed below are T cell receptor beta chains from one sample, sequenced in a study of cytomegalovirus exposure and HLA in healthy donors. TCRdb's copy holds only in-frame clones and misses some; the assay was immunoSEQ multiplex PCR. The sample has more than 150,000 clones; roughly 80% are singletons. The sequencing input was PBMCs. These receptors were obtained from a boy younger than 18 in good health and CMV-seronegative. The CDR3 runs from the conserved cysteine through the conserved F or W. Each record gives: clone size, J gene, D gene, V gene, CDR3 protein, CDR3 DNA. A D gene is named only where the DNA matches it firmly. Clone sizes are given selectively: once, few, many, or a class where the clone is expanded.

size: NA
J: TRBJ2-5
D: NA
V: TRBV7-8
CDR3: CASSLAAQSLVAQYF
DNA: TGTGCCAGCAGCTTAGCTGCACAGAGCCTCGTGGCCCAGTACTTC

size: few
J: TRBJ1-2
D: TRBD1
V: TRBV6-6
CDR3: CASSYARGRYDGYTF
DNA: TGTGCCAGCAGTTACGCGAGGGGGCGATATGATGGCTACACCTTC

size: NA
J: TRBJ1-2
D: TRBD1
V: TRBV5-5
CDR3: CASSEGTGLPYGYTF
DNA: TGTGCCAGCAGCGAAGGGACAGGGTTGCCCTATGGCTACACCTTC

size: NA
J: TRBJ2-6
D: NA
V: TRBV6-1
CDR3: CASSEVLYGRSGANVLTF
DNA: TGTGCCAGCAGTGAAGTCCTCTATGGGAGATCTGGGGCCAACGTCCTGACTTTC

size: once
J: TRBJ1-5
D: NA
V: TRBV5-4
CDR3: CASSFGAQPQHF
DNA: TGTGCCAGCAGCTTTGGGGCTCAGCCCCAGCATTTT

size: NA
J: TRBJ2-7
D: NA
V: TRBV27
CDR3: CASSLSVEGVSYEQYF
DNA: TGTGCCAGCAGTTTATCAGTAGAAGGGGTGTCCTACGAGCAGTACTTC

size: NA
J: TRBJ2-7
D: NA
V: TRBV5-1
CDR3: CASSLGRQTYEQYF
DNA: TGCGCCAGCAGCTTAGGCAGACAGACCTACGAGCAGTACTTC

size: NA
J: TRBJ2-5
D: NA
V: TRBV5-5
CDR3: CASSFPSETQYF
DNA: TGTGCCAGCAGCTTCCCATCAGAGACCCAGTACTTC

size: NA
J: TRBJ2-7
D: NA
V: TRBV30
CDR3: CAWSVGAEGSYEQYF
DNA: TGTGCCTGGAGTGTCGGGGCGGAGGGGTCCTACGAGCAGTACTTC

size: NA
J: TRBJ1-2
D: NA
V: TRBV7-9
CDR3: CSSSFAGGRNYGYTF
DNA: TGTTCCAGCAGCTTTGCCGGGGGACGGAACTATGGCTACACCTTC

size: NA
J: TRBJ1-2
D: NA
V: TRBV15
CDR3: CATSILRGDNYGYTF
DNA: TGTGCCACCAGCATTTTAAGGGGCGATAACTATGGCTACACCTTC

size: NA
J: TRBJ2-1
D: NA
V: TRBV5-6
CDR3: CASSLETGGGSYNEQFF
DNA: TGTGCCAGCAGCTTGGAAACGGGGGGCGGATCCTACAATGAGCAGTTCTTC

size: NA
J: TRBJ1-4
D: TRBD1
V: TRBV5-6
CDR3: CASSYGTGLDPTNEKLFF
DNA: TGTGCCAGCAGCTACGGGACAGGGCTAGACCCAACTAATGAAAAACTGTTTTTT

size: NA
J: TRBJ1-1
D: NA
V: TRBV28
CDR3: CASSLEGTEAFF
DNA: TGTGCCAGCAGTTTAGAGGGCACTGAAGCTTTCTTT

size: NA
J: TRBJ1-4
D: NA
V: TRBV19
CDR3: CASSIDPQGLREKLFF
DNA: TGTGCCAGTAGTATAGACCCACAGGGATTGAGGGAAAAACTGTTTTTT

size: NA
J: TRBJ2-6
D: NA
V: TRBV5-4
CDR3: CASSLYSSGANVLTF
DNA: TGTGCCAGCAGCTTATACAGCTCTGGGGCCAACGTCCTGACTTTC

size: NA
J: TRBJ2-4
D: NA
V: TRBV19
CDR3: CASSIDGSYKNIQYF
DNA: TGTGCCAGTAGTATAGATGGCAGTTACAAAAACATTCAGTACTTC

size: NA
J: TRBJ2-7
D: TRBD1
V: TRBV6-6
CDR3: CASSYRDRVYEQYF
DNA: TGTGCCAGCAGCTACCGGGACAGGGTGTACGAGCAGTACTTC

size: NA
J: TRBJ1-6
D: NA
V: TRBV5-1
CDR3: CASSLITGINSPLHF
DNA: TGCGCCAGCAGCTTGATTACAGGAATTAATTCACCCCTCCACTTT

size: NA
J: TRBJ2-5
D: NA
V: TRBV29-1
CDR3: CSVELAGKIQETQYF
DNA: TGCAGCGTTGAGTTGGCAGGGAAAATACAAGAGACCCAGTACTTC

size: NA
J: TRBJ2-7
D: TRBD2
V: TRBV19
CDR3: CASSTPGGALEQYF
DNA: TGTGCCAGTAGTACCCCGGGGGGGGCTTTGGAGCAGTACTTC

size: NA
J: TRBJ1-1
D: NA
V: TRBV27
CDR3: CASMGHPTAEAFF
DNA: TGTGCCAGCATGGGACACCCTACTGCGGAGGCTTTCTTT

size: few
J: TRBJ1-2
D: NA
V: TRBV12-2
CDR3: CASRPHPFRGATNYGYTF
DNA: TGTGCAAGTCGCCCCCATCCGTTTCGGGGGGCAACTAACTATGGCTACACCTTC

size: NA
J: TRBJ1-5
D: NA
V: TRBV10-3
CDR3: CAISESGGDSNQPQHF
DNA: TGTGCCATCAGTGAGTCGGGAGGGGATAGCAATCAGCCCCAGCATTTT

size: NA
J: TRBJ2-1
D: NA
V: TRBV29-1
CDR3: CSVEGQGNEQFF
DNA: TGCAGCGTTGAAGGTCAGGGGAATGAGCAGTTCTTC

size: once
J: TRBJ2-2
D: NA
V: TRBV9
CDR3: CASNDKLVDTGELFF
DNA: TGTGCCAGCAACGACAAGTTGGTGGACACCGGGGAGCTGTTTTTT

size: NA
J: TRBJ1-1
D: NA
V: TRBV5-1
CDR3: CASSLDWRMNTEAFF
DNA: TGCGCCAGCAGCTTGGATTGGAGGATGAACACTGAAGCTTTCTTT

size: NA
J: TRBJ1-6
D: TRBD1
V: TRBV6-5
CDR3: CASSWTGGSPLHF
DNA: TGTGCCAGCAGTTGGACAGGTGGTTCACCCCTCCACTTT

size: NA
J: TRBJ2-3
D: TRBD1
V: TRBV5-1
CDR3: CASSVYARTGGAGDTQYF
DNA: TGCGCCAGCAGCGTATACGCCCGGACAGGGGGCGCGGGGGATACGCAGTATTTT

size: NA
J: TRBJ1-5
D: NA
V: TRBV5-5
CDR3: CASSLGGAAQPQHF
DNA: TGTGCCAGCAGCTTGGGCGGGGCTGCTCAGCCCCAGCATTTT

size: NA
J: TRBJ1-3
D: NA
V: TRBV30
CDR3: CAWSVLEAGRGNTIYF
DNA: TGTGCCTGGAGTGTACTTGAGGCAGGGCGGGGAAACACCATATATTTT

size: NA
J: TRBJ2-1
D: NA
V: TRBV4-1
CDR3: CASSQGRDWFYNEQFF
DNA: TGCGCCAGCAGCCAAGGCCGGGACTGGTTCTACAATGAGCAGTTCTTC

size: NA
J: TRBJ2-6
D: NA
V: TRBV14
CDR3: CASSQVHSGANVLTF
DNA: TGTGCCAGCAGCCAAGTACACTCTGGGGCCAACGTCCTGACTTTC

size: few
J: TRBJ2-7
D: NA
V: TRBV4-2
CDR3: CASSQLGGEVNEQYF
DNA: TGTGCCAGCAGCCAGTTAGGGGGGGAGGTGAACGAGCAGTACTTC

size: NA
J: TRBJ2-7
D: NA
V: TRBV27
CDR3: CASSSSDSFKDEQYF
DNA: TGTGCCAGCAGTTCCTCGGACAGTTTCAAAGACGAGCAGTACTTC

size: NA
J: TRBJ2-1
D: TRBD1
V: TRBV5-4
CDR3: CASSSSTGGNHEQFF
DNA: TGTGCCAGCAGCTCATCGACAGGGGGCAACCATGAGCAGTTCTTC

size: NA
J: TRBJ1-6
D: NA
V: TRBV10-3
CDR3: CAISEEAGSYNSPLHF
DNA: TGTGCCATCAGTGAGGAGGCGGGGTCCTATAATTCACCCCTCCACTTT

size: once
J: TRBJ1-2
D: NA
V: TRBV7-9
CDR3: CASSPSRVGYTF
DNA: TGTGCCAGCAGCCCAAGTCGGGTTGGCTACACCTTC

size: NA
J: TRBJ2-3
D: TRBD2
V: TRBV7-2
CDR3: CASSFRLAGGPRDTQYF
DNA: TGTGCCAGCAGCTTTCGACTAGCGGGAGGGCCAAGAGATACGCAGTATTTT

size: NA
J: TRBJ1-5
D: TRBD1
V: TRBV5-1
CDR3: CASSSNRGDSNQPQHF
DNA: TGCGCCAGCAGCTCCAACAGGGGGGATAGCAATCAGCCCCAGCATTTT

size: once
J: TRBJ1-2
D: NA
V: TRBV9
CDR3: CASSFSAGKIGNYGYTF
DNA: TGTGCCAGCAGCTTTAGTGCAGGGAAGATTGGTAACTATGGCTACACCTTC

size: NA
J: TRBJ2-5
D: TRBD2
V: TRBV19
CDR3: CASSPRLAGGQETQYF
DNA: TGTGCCAGTAGTCCTAGACTAGCGGGAGGCCAAGAGACCCAGTACTTC

size: once
J: TRBJ2-5
D: TRBD2
V: TRBV6-6
CDR3: CASSYSGLAGRETQYF
DNA: TGTGCCAGCAGTTACTCGGGACTAGCGGGAAGGGAGACCCAGTACTTC

size: few
J: TRBJ1-2
D: TRBD1
V: TRBV27
CDR3: CASSSNLRDRYGYTF
DNA: TGTGCCAGCAGTTCAAACCTCCGGGACAGATATGGCTACACCTTC

size: once
J: TRBJ2-7
D: TRBD1
V: TRBV27
CDR3: CASSLYSPGQGNEQYF
DNA: TGTGCCAGCAGTTTATACTCTCCGGGACAGGGTAACGAGCAGTACTTC

size: NA
J: TRBJ1-4
D: TRBD1
V: TRBV15
CDR3: CATRGWTGNEKLFF
DNA: TGTGCCACCAGGGGTTGGACAGGGAATGAAAAACTGTTTTTT

size: NA
J: TRBJ1-5
D: NA
V: TRBV7-2
CDR3: CASSPVRQASNQPQHF
DNA: TGTGCCAGCAGCCCCGTAAGACAGGCTAGCAATCAGCCCCAGCATTTT

size: NA
J: TRBJ1-1
D: TRBD1
V: TRBV6-5
CDR3: CASSYDWDRENTEAFF
DNA: TGTGCCAGCAGTTACGACTGGGACAGGGAGAACACTGAAGCTTTCTTT

size: NA
J: TRBJ2-1
D: TRBD2
V: TRBV29-1
CDR3: CSAAGTSGGSYNEQFF
DNA: TGCAGCGCCGCCGGGACTAGCGGGGGGAGCTACAATGAGCAGTTCTTC

size: NA
J: TRBJ1-3
D: TRBD1
V: TRBV9
CDR3: CASSARTGGGNTIYF
DNA: TGTGCCAGCAGCGCCCGGACAGGGGGCGGAAACACCATATATTTT

size: NA
J: TRBJ2-4
D: TRBD2
V: TRBV10-3
CDR3: CAISPGLAGGENIQYF
DNA: TGTGCCATCAGTCCGGGACTAGCGGGGGGTGAAAACATTCAGTACTTC

size: NA
J: TRBJ1-2
D: TRBD1
V: TRBV5-4
CDR3: CASSSEQGARIDGYTF
DNA: TGTGCCAGCAGCAGTGAACAGGGGGCGAGGATTGATGGCTACACCTTC

size: NA
J: TRBJ1-2
D: TRBD1
V: TRBV25-1
CDR3: CASSGRTGPAENYGYTF
DNA: TGTGCCAGCAGTGGCAGGACAGGGCCGGCAGAAAACTATGGCTACACCTTC

size: NA
J: TRBJ2-1
D: NA
V: TRBV11-2
CDR3: CASSLAGSGFNEQFF
DNA: TGTGCCAGCAGCTTAGCAGGGTCCGGCTTCAATGAGCAGTTCTTC

size: NA
J: TRBJ2-7
D: NA
V: TRBV14
CDR3: CASSQAVQTSQQYF
DNA: TGTGCCAGCAGCCAAGCGGTCCAGACAAGTCAGCAGTACTTC